The 11 T cell receptor beta chains listed next were all sequenced from one sample in a study of blood T cell repertoires in COVID-19. The protocol was immunoSEQ multiplex PCR, while the TCRdb copy is restricted to in-frame clones and leaves out a portion. The data show about 150,000 clones, around 91% seen once. What was sequenced was peripheral blood. These receptors were obtained from a woman aged 40 to 49 with acute or convalescent COVID-19.

This chain uses TRBV27 with TRBJ2-7; 7 bases line up with TRBD2. V lost 6 bases to trimming and J lost 4 bases; unmatched junction nucleotides: 9. Germline assignment: CDR1 MNHEY and CDR2 SMNVEV (reference sequence). The CDR3 sequence is 14 residues long. CDR3 bases: TGTGCCAGCAGGTTGGGGGGGGGAAGGTACGAGCAGTACTTC. Translated: CASRLGGGRYEQYF.

This clone showed up just once. The rearrangement uses TRBV6-4 and TRBJ1-2; D not certain. Between the trimmed V and J ends, which lost 3 bases and 6 bases, there was a span of 11 bases. The CDR3 is 13 amino acids. Per germline, CDR1 MRHNA and CDR2 SNTAGT. The DNA of the CDR3 is TGTGCCAGCAGTGAGTCGGGGATTCATGGCTACACCTTC. As protein: CASSESGIHGYTF.

The chain recombines TRBV2 with TRBJ1-3, with D tentatively TRBD1 (6 bases). Germline V gives CDR1 SNHLY, CDR2 FYNNEI. With 8 bases removed from V and 0 bases from J, the gap between germline ends came to 11 bases. This CDR3 contains 14 residues. This chain's CDR3 is CASGKDSSGNTIYF. The CDR3 DNA follows: TGTGCCAGCGGGAAGGACAGCTCTGGAAACACCATATATTTT.

The rearrangement links TRBV21-1 to TRBJ2-3; the table calls TRBD1, which could not be checked here. TRBV21-1 is a listed pseudogene. The CDR3 runs 18 residues. The CDR3 DNA is TGTGCCAGCAGCAAAGGTCCCGTCGACAGAAACTCCACAGATACGCAGTATTTT. Its translation is CASSKGPVDRNSTDTQYF.

The chain couples TRBV2 to TRBJ1-2; TRBD1 is a possible D gene (6 bases). Deletions cut 2 bases from V and 8 bases from J, with 21 bases between. This CDR3 is built from 16 residues. Germline V gives CDR1 SNHLY, CDR2 FYNNEI. CDR3 protein: CASSEQLGPQGRGYTF. The CDR3 DNA follows: TGTGCCAGCAGTGAACAGTTAGGGCCACAGGGTCGGGGCTACACCTTC.

The CDR3 sequence is CASSVAGTGYYEQYF. The CDR3 coding sequence is TGTGCCAGCAGCGTAGCCGGGACAGGGTACTACGAGCAGTACTTC. The V call is TRBV9, the J call TRBJ2-7; 9 bases are shared with TRBD1. Germline trimming cut 0 bases from V and 3 bases from J; bases unmatched to any gene: 4. This CDR3 spans 15 amino acids. Germline loops: CDR1 SGDLS, CDR2 YYNGEE.

The chain uses TRBV24-1 and TRBJ2-1; D possibly corresponds to TRBD2 (6 bases). Germline-derived CDR1 and CDR2 are KGHDR and SFDVKD. Between the trimmed V and J ends, which lost 2 bases and 4 bases, there was a span of 11 bases. The CDR3 covers 15 residues. The CDR3 bases are TGTGCCACCAGTGATTCTGGACTATCGTACAATGAGCAGTTCTTC. Translated: CATSDSGLSYNEQFF.

This chain uses TRBV11-2 with TRBJ2-3; the match to TRBD1 covers 12 bases. The V gene's germline CDR1 is SGHAT and CDR2 FQNNGV. With 0 bases clipped from V and 5 bases from J, the junction kept 9 bases outside the gene matches. This CDR3 comprises 18 residues. The CDR3 bases are TGTGCCAGCAGCTTAGAGGATATCGGGACAGGGGGCAGAGATACGCAGTATTTT. Translated, it gives CASSLEDIGTGGRDTQYF.

V and J are TRBV5-1 and TRBJ1-6, with 7 nucleotides matching TRBD1. This CDR3 spans 15 amino acids. The V segment lost 3 bases and the J segment 10 bases; nucleotides outside the gene matches: 10. The germline gives CDR1 SGHRS, CDR2 YFSETQ. CDR3 bases: TGCGCCAGCAGCTCTACCGGGACAGCCATCTCACCCCTCCACTTT. Translated, it gives CASSSTGTAISPLHF. The full variable domain, rest sourced from reference TRBV5-1 and TRBJ1-6, is KAGVTQTPRYLIKTRGQQVTLSCSPISGHRSVSWYQQTPGQGLQFLFEYFSETQRNKGNFPGRFSGRQFSNSRSEMNVSTLELGDSALYLCASSSTGTAISPLHFGNGTRLTVT.

J is TRBJ1-1 and V is TRBV28; 9 nucleotides line up with TRBD1. The CDR3 covers 14 residues. CDR1 is MDHEN and CDR2 is SYDVKM in the germline V gene. Trimming removed 6 bases from V and 5 bases from J; junction bases left unmatched: 7. The CDR3 here is CASSFRDRVTEAFF. The CDR3 coding sequence is TGTGCCAGCAGCTTCCGGGACAGGGTTACTGAAGCTTTCTTT.

This rearrangement joins TRBV28 to TRBJ2-1, with 7 bases fitting TRBD2. V shed 4 bases, J shed 7 bases, and the junction held 7 bases outside the gene matches. The CDR3 loop spans 14 amino acids. Germline lookup yields CDR1 MDHEN and CDR2 SYDVKM. Here the CDR3 reads CASSSGGVINEQFF. The CDR3 DNA reads TGTGCCAGCAGTTCTGGGGGGGTCATAAATGAGCAGTTCTTC. The variable domain in full, completed from reference TRBV28 and TRBJ2-1, reads DVKVTQSSRYLVKRTGEKVFLECVQDMDHENMFWYRQDPGLGLRLIYFSYDVKMKEKGDIPEGYSVSREKKERFSLILESASTNQTSMYLCASSSGGVINEQFFGPGTRLTVL.